This passage covers 32 T cell receptor beta chains from one sample sequenced in a study of identical twins. In TCRdb, the 5' RACE reads were re-called with MiXCR into one record per CDR3 protein. The repertoire holds about 250,000 distinct CDR3 sequences, with about 8.3% as singletons. Another study also made use of these data, one on yellow fever vaccine responses in identical twins.

Input material: CD8+ T cells sorted from blood. All receptors derive from a woman aged 18-29 years in good health.

In its sample, this clonotype was seen a few times. This chain connects TRBV6-2 or TRBV6-3 to TRBJ2-7, with D maybe TRBD2 (5 bases). Germline assignment: CDR1 MNHEY and CDR2 SVGEGT. CDR3 length: 14 residues. V lost 8 bases and J lost 2, with 16 bases in between. This CDR3 is CASGREDYPYEQYF. CDR3 coding DNA: TGTGCCAGCGGTAGGGAAGACTATCCCTACGAGCAGTACTTC.

Written as DNA, the CDR3 is TGTGCCAGAAGAGGGGGCAACACTGAAGCTTTCTTT. Encoded protein: CARRGGNTEAFF. The rearrangement links TRBV2 to TRBJ1-1; TRBD1 agrees at 7 bases. In germline, CDR1 is SNHLY, CDR2 FYNNEI. The CDR3 contains 12 residues. The J segment lost 2 bases and the V segment lost 9 bases, leaving 3 bases of the junction unmatched.

There are a few counts of this clonotype. J is TRBJ2-3 and V is TRBV3-1; a possible D gene is TRBD1 (6 bases). V was pared by 4 bases and J by 5 bases, with 16 bases between. This CDR3 contains 15 residues. CDR1 LGHDT and CDR2 YNNKEL come from the germline V gene (reference sequence). CDR3 amino acids: CASSLTRGSGDTQYF. The CDR3 coding sequence is TGTGCCAGCAGCCTTACCAGGGGTTCGGGAGATACGCAGTATTTT.

A few counts support this clonotype. The genes are TRBV20-1 and TRBJ2-7; TRBD2 aligns across 14 bases. The V gene end was trimmed by 5 bases and the J gene end by 5 bases; junction bases not matched to a gene: 5. This CDR3 is 14 amino acids long. The germline CDR1 and CDR2 sequences are DFQATT and SNEGSKA (reference sequence). CDR3 loop: CSAEPGLAGDEQYF. The CDR3 DNA reads TGCAGTGCTGAACCGGGACTAGCGGGAGACGAGCAGTACTTC.

This clonotype was detected only a few times. The chain combines TRBV28 with TRBJ2-3; 7 nucleotides agree with TRBD1. The germline CDR1 and CDR2 sequences are MDHEN and SYDVKM. The CDR3 has 18 residues. V gave up 2 bases and J gave up 4 bases; unmatched junction bases: 15. The CDR3 DNA reads TGTGCCAGCAGTTTAGTACCCGGGACCCCAGGGGGATCAGATACGCAGTATTTT. Encoded protein: CASSLVPGTPGGSDTQYF.

The rearrangement links TRBV11-2 to TRBJ2-1, with D possibly matching TRBD1 (5 bases). The V and J ends lost 4 bases and 5 bases respectively, with 15 bases between them. Germline lookup yields CDR1 SGHAT and CDR2 FQNNGV. The CDR3 consists of 15 residues. In nucleotides, the CDR3 is TGTGCCAGCAGCTCGATTGAGAAGGGGCACAATGAGCAGTTCTTC. Translated, it gives CASSSIEKGHNEQFF.

There are many counts of this clonotype. The chain carries TRBV4-3 and TRBJ2-1; 9 bases are a match to TRBD1. Germline-derived CDR1 and CDR2 are LGHNA and YSLEER. This CDR3 spans 15 amino acids. The V gene end was trimmed by 0 bases and the J gene end by 5 bases; junction bases not matched to a gene: 2. CDR3 amino acids: CASSQDGDRDNEQFF. In DNA, the CDR3 is TGCGCCAGCAGCCAAGATGGGGACAGGGACAATGAGCAGTTCTTC.

This clonotype has at least ten counts. The rearrangement uses TRBV7-9 and TRBJ2-7; 12 bases map to TRBD1. The junction had 6 bases not matched to a gene; V was cut back by 7 bases and J by 2 bases. This CDR3 has 15 amino acids. Germline V gives CDR1 SEHNR, CDR2 FQNEAQ (reference sequence). This chain's CDR3 is CASNPRDRGPYEQYF. The DNA for the CDR3 is TGTGCCAGCAACCCCCGGGACAGGGGGCCCTACGAGCAGTACTTC.

V gene TRBV6-2 or TRBV6-3 combines with J gene TRBJ2-7; TRBD2 agrees at 8 bases. Looked up from germline, CDR1 is MNHEY and CDR2 is SVGEGT. J was trimmed by 2 bases and V by 7 bases; bases with no gene match: 4. The CDR3 is made up of 13 amino acids. CDR3 sequence reads: CASTQAGAYEQYF. In nucleotides, the CDR3 is TGTGCCAGCACTCAAGCGGGAGCCTACGAGCAGTACTTC.

This clonotype was detected many times. V is TRBV5-1 and J is TRBJ2-1; possibly TRBD2 for D (5 bases). Germline CDR1 and CDR2: SGHRS and YFSETQ. Trimming took 0 bases from V and 8 from J, leaving 15 bases between them. The CDR3 runs 15 residues. CDR3 sequence: CASSLDFGEGYEQFF. The CDR3 nucleotides read TGCGCCAGCAGCTTGGATTTCGGGGAAGGTTATGAGCAGTTCTTC.

This clonotype was picked up many times. This rearrangement joins TRBV6-4 to TRBJ1-6; the D is unclear. V shed 0 bases and J shed 9 bases, with 6 bases lying between them. The CDR3 runs 13 residues. CDR1 MRHNA and CDR2 SNTAGT come from the germline V gene. CDR3 sequence (DNA): TGTGCCAGCAGTGACTCGGCGCTTTCACCCCTCCACTTT. Its protein is CASSDSALSPLHF.

In this sample, this clonotype turned up a few times. The chain links TRBV3-1 to TRBJ2-5, with D perhaps matching TRBD2 (6 bases). The germline CDR1 and CDR2 sequences are LGHDT and YNNKEL (reference sequence). V lost 0 bases to trimming and J lost 9 bases, with 14 bases between them. This CDR3 is 14 amino acids long. The CDR3 loop is CASSQDGGAAAQYF. The CDR3 DNA follows: TGTGCCAGCAGCCAAGACGGGGGAGCTGCGGCCCAGTACTTC.

The chain has TRBV4-1 and TRBJ2-7; D perhaps matches TRBD2 (6 bases). The germline gives CDR1 MGHRA, CDR2 YSYEKL. Trimming took off 2 bases at V and 0 bases at J, with 11 bases between the two ends. This CDR3 spans 15 amino acids. CDR3 protein: CASSQRELSSYEQYF. For the CDR3, the DNA is TGCGCCAGCAGCCAACGGGAGCTGAGCTCCTACGAGCAGTACTTC.

This chain links TRBV28 with TRBJ2-6, with D possibly TRBD1 on 5 matching bases. V was shortened by 5 bases and J by 0 bases, with 11 bases between the two germline ends. The CDR3 has 16 residues. The germline V gene has CDR1 MDHEN and CDR2 SYDVKM. The CDR3 coding sequence is TGTGCCAGCAGTCCAACAGACAGCTCTGGGGCCAACGTCCTGACTTTC. It specifies CASSPTDSSGANVLTF.

CDR3 residues: CASSSYTPPGGELFF. The CDR3 region has the DNA TGTGCCAGCAGTTCGTACACTCCCCCGGGCGGGGAGCTGTTTTTT. The gene calls are TRBV27 and TRBJ2-2, with unresolved D. This CDR3 has 15 amino acids. Trimming took off 4 bases at V and 7 bases at J, with 16 bases between the two ends. Germline CDR1 and CDR2: MNHEY and SMNVEV (reference sequence).

A few counts support this clonotype. J is TRBJ2-2 and V is TRBV7-6; a weak D match, TRBD2 (5 bases). CDR1 is SGHVS and CDR2 is FNYEAQ in the germline V gene. There are 17 residues in the CDR3. V was pared by 4 bases and J by 0 bases, with 15 bases between. CDR3 protein: CASSSHGARANTGELFF. The CDR3 DNA is TGTGCCAGCAGCTCACATGGAGCGCGGGCGAACACCGGGGAGCTGTTTTTT.

The genes are TRBV6-4 and TRBJ2-2; D gene uncertain. The CDR3 runs to 13 residues. Looked up from germline, CDR1 is MRHNA and CDR2 is SNTAGT. V gave up 2 bases and J gave up 6 bases, with 7 bases separating them. In DNA form, the CDR3 reads TGTGCCAGCAGTGACCAGTTGGCCGGGGAGCTGTTTTTT. Translated, it gives CASSDQLAGELFF.

This clonotype was seen many times. The chain uses TRBV4-3 and TRBJ2-5; D is perhaps TRBD1 or TRBD2 (5 bases each). V lost 0 bases and J lost 5, with 13 bases in between. There are 15 residues in the CDR3. CDR1 LGHNA and CDR2 YSLEER come from the germline V gene. CDR3 in amino acids: CASSQDGQGGETQYF. CDR3 nucleotide sequence: TGCGCCAGCAGCCAAGACGGCCAGGGCGGGGAGACCCAGTACTTC.

The gene calls are TRBV4-3 and TRBJ2-7; D uncertain. The CDR3 spans 15 residues. Germline CDR1 and CDR2: LGHNA and YSLEER. The germline V and J ends were trimmed by 0 bases and 5 bases, with 14 bases remaining between them. DNA of the CDR3: TGCGCCAGCAGCCAAGAGACTCTAGATTCCCACGAGCAGTACTTC. As protein: CASSQETLDSHEQYF.

Only one count was recorded for this clonotype. Sequence at one end of the junction differs from germline and may be a read error. This chain uses TRBV6-5 with TRBJ2-3, with 10 bases lining up with TRBD2. Germline CDR1 is MNHEY and CDR2 is SVGAGI. The CDR3 covers 14 residues. The CDR3 spells CAISSQRGGLTQYF. The CDR3 region has the DNA TGTGCCATCAGTTCCCAGCGGGGGGGCCTCACGCAGTATTTT.

The sample holds a few counts of this clonotype. The chain carries TRBV2 and TRBJ1-6, with no clear D. CDR3 length equals 14 residues. Deletions cut 0 bases from V and 13 bases from J, with 13 bases between. Per the germline V gene, CDR1 is SNHLY and CDR2 is FYNNEI. The chain's CDR3 is CASSEATTTAPLHF. CDR3 nucleotides: TGTGCCAGCAGTGAAGCGACCACCACCGCGCCCCTCCACTTT.

The chain recombines TRBV27 with TRBJ1-5, with D uncertain. From germline, CDR1 is MNHEY and CDR2 SMNVEV (reference sequence). V lost 0 bases and J lost 0, with 9 bases in between. The CDR3 is 16 residues long. CDR3 residues: CASSLSPGHSNQPQHF. As DNA, the CDR3 is TGTGCCAGCAGTTTATCCCCGGGTCATAGCAATCAGCCCCAGCATTTT.

This sequence joins TRBV14 and TRBJ2-5; D gene ambiguous. The CDR3 totals 13 residues. Germline V gene sequence: CDR1 SGHDN, CDR2 FVKESK. The V end was cut by 4 bases, the J end by 5 bases, with 11 bases between. The CDR3: CASSRWARETQYF. CDR3 DNA: TGTGCCAGCAGCCGATGGGCCAGGGAGACCCAGTACTTC.

This clonotype was picked up many times. The V gene is TRBV29-1, the J gene TRBJ2-4; 10 bases agree with TRBD2. Unmatched junction bases numbered 9, after V lost 6 bases and J lost 10 bases. The length of the CDR3 is 13 residues. Germline V gene data show CDR1 as SQVTM and CDR2 as ANQGSEA. The CDR3: CSVAGGPEGIQYF. The CDR3 DNA follows: TGCAGCGTAGCGGGAGGGCCAGAGGGGATTCAGTACTTC.

The V call is TRBV2, the J call TRBJ2-7; 9 nucleotides agree with TRBD1. Germline V lookup: CDR1 SNHLY, CDR2 FYNNEI. This CDR3 has 14 residues. The ends lost 8 bases at V and 3 bases at J; junction bases unmatched: 8. CDR3 in amino acids: CASGPRDRVYEQYF. CDR3 DNA: TGTGCCAGCGGCCCCCGGGACAGGGTCTACGAGCAGTACTTC.

This clonotype was counted many times. The chain combines TRBV4-3 with TRBJ2-1, with D possibly matching TRBD1 (5 bases). V was trimmed by 1 base and J by 0 bases, leaving 10 bases between them. Germline V lookup: CDR1 LGHNA, CDR2 YSLEER. The CDR3 has 16 residues. DNA of the CDR3: TGCGCCAGCAGCCAAGCATACAGGAGCTCCTACAATGAGCAGTTCTTC. Translating it yields CASSQAYRSSYNEQFF.

This clonotype has ten or more counts. The CDR3 DNA sequence: TGTGCCAGCGTTCTAGCGGGGGGCCAAGAGACCCAGTACTTC. Translation: CASVLAGGQETQYF. The chain has TRBV7-2 and TRBJ2-5; 11 bases line up with TRBD2. The CDR3 totals 14 residues. V gave up 8 bases and J gave up 1 base; unmatched junction bases: 3. CDR1 is SGHTA and CDR2 is FQGNSA in the germline V gene.

In its sample, this clonotype was seen many times. The junction does not match germline at one end; this may be a read error. V and J are TRBV29-1 and TRBJ2-1; D gene uncertain. Germline loops: CDR1 SQVTM, CDR2 ANQGSEA. This CDR3 contains 11 residues. CDR3 bases: TGCAGCGTTGAAGATCGTATCATACGGGTCTTC. This gives the protein CSVEDRIIRVF.

At least ten counts were recorded for this clonotype. The chain combines TRBV28 with TRBJ2-7; no reliable D call. The CDR3 contains 14 residues. Germline V lookup: CDR1 MDHEN, CDR2 SYDVKM. The germline V and J ends were trimmed by 7 bases and 3 bases, with 16 bases remaining between them. The CDR3 protein is CASTAVGKDYEQYF. The CDR3 bases are TGTGCCAGCACTGCTGTAGGAAAGGACTACGAGCAGTACTTC.

This clonotype appeared many times. V is TRBV20-1 and J is TRBJ2-3; 8 bases are shared with TRBD2. CDR1 is DFQATT and CDR2 is SNEGSKA in the germline V gene (reference sequence). The CDR3 is 19 amino acids. Trimming cost V 1 base and J 1 base; bases outside gene matches: 16. The CDR3 DNA reads as TGCAGTGCTAGAGTGACGGCCGAATTGGGACTAGTAGGCACAGATACGCAGTATTTT. Its translation: CSARVTAELGLVGTDTQYF.

This clonotype was counted a few times. CDR3 protein: CASSIQQSTNTDTQYF. The DNA for the CDR3 is TGTGCCAGCAGCATTCAACAGAGTACTAATACAGATACGCAGTATTTT. The V call is TRBV5-6, the J call TRBJ2-3, with D uncertain. The germline gives CDR1 SGHDT, CDR2 YYEEEE. The V and J ends lost 4 bases and 3 bases respectively, with 18 bases between them. The CDR3 runs to 16 residues.

This clonotype came up a few times. J is TRBJ2-7 and V is TRBV20-1; weak D call: TRBD2 (6 bases). V was shortened by 0 bases and J by 4 bases, with 10 bases between the two germline ends. The CDR3 is 13 residues long. CDR1 and CDR2 (germline): DFQATT, SNEGSKA (reference sequence). The CDR3 protein is CSAREAGRYEQYF. The CDR3 DNA is TGCAGTGCTAGAGAGGCGGGACGGTACGAGCAGTACTTC.